Described below is a single TCR beta chain sequence and its context. Its specificity is unknown. The data stem from a study of CD8+ T cells in alopecia areata. Findings and caveats of the study: In scalp and blood during tofacitinib, many expanded lesional clones persisted.

After isolation, RNA underwent reverse transcription to generate cDNA as the sequencing template. The protocol was immunoSEQ multiplex PCR, while the TCRdb copy is restricted to in-frame clones and leaves out a portion. Of over 250,000 clones in the sample, 50% to 75% are singletons; the top ten hold about 0.93%. This sample's treatment: oral pan-JAK inhibitor, 5-10 mg twice daily. Lesional scalp punch biopsies and peripheral blood were collected from alopecia areata patients. Germline V gives CDR1 ENHRY, CDR2 SYGVKD. The CDR3 is made up of 14 amino acids. The V end was cut by 4 bases, the J end by 1 base, with 10 bases between.

The sample here was CD4+ T cells sorted from blood, taken around week 54, from a patient treated with tofacitinib. The receptor's source is a human donor with alopecia areata. This chain uses TRBV10-3 with TRBJ2-5; tentatively, D is TRBD2 (5 bases). The CDR3 loop reads CAISVGKTQETQYF. The CDR3 nucleotides are TGTGCCATCAGTGTCGGGAAAACCCAAGAGACCCAGTACTTC.